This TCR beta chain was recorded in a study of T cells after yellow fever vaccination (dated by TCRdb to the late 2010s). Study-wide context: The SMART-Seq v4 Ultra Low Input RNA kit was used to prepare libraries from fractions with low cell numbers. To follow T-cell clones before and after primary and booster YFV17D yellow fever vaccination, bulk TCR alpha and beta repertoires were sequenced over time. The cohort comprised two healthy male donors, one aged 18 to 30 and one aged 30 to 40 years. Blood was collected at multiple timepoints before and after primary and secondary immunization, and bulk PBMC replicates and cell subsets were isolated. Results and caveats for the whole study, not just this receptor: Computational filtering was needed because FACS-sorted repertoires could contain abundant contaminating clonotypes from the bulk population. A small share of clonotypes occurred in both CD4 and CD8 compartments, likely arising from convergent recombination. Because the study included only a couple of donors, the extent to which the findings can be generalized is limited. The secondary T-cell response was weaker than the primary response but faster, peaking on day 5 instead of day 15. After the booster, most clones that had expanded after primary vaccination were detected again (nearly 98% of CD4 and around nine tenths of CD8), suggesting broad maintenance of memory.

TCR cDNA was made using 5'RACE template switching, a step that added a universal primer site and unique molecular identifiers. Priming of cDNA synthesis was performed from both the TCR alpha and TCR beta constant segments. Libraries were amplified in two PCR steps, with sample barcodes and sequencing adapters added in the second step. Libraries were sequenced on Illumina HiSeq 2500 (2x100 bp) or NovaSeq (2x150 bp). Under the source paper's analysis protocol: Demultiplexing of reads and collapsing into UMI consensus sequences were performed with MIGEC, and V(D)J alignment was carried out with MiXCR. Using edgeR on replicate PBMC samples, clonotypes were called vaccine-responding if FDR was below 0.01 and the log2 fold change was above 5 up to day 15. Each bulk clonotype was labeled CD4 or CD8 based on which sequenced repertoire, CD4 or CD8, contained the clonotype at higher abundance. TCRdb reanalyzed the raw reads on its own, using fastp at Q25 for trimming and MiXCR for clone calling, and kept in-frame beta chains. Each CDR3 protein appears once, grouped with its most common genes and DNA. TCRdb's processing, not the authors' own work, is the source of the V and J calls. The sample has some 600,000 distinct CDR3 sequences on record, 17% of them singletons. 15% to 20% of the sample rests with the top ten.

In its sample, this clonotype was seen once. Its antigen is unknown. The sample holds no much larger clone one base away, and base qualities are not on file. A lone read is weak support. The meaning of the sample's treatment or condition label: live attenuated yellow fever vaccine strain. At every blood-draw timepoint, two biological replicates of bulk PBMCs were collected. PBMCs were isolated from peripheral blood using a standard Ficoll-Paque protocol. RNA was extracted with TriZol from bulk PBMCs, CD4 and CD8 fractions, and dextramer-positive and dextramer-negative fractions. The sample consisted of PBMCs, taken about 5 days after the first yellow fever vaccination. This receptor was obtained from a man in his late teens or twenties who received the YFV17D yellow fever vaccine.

Here the CDR3 is given as CASSFPDSHTQYF. Here is the DNA: TGTGCCAGCAGCTTCCCAGACTCCCATACGCAGTATTTT. The sequence joins TRBV7-3 to TRBJ2-3; the D gene assignment is ambiguous. There are 13 amino acids in the CDR3, from cysteine to phenylalanine inclusive. Solely the CDR3 DNA is kept, with 39 bases framed from the first base. The germline V gene encodes CDR1 SGHTA and CDR2 FQGTGA. The germline ends are 11 bases apart after V is trimmed by 3 bases and J by 7 bases.